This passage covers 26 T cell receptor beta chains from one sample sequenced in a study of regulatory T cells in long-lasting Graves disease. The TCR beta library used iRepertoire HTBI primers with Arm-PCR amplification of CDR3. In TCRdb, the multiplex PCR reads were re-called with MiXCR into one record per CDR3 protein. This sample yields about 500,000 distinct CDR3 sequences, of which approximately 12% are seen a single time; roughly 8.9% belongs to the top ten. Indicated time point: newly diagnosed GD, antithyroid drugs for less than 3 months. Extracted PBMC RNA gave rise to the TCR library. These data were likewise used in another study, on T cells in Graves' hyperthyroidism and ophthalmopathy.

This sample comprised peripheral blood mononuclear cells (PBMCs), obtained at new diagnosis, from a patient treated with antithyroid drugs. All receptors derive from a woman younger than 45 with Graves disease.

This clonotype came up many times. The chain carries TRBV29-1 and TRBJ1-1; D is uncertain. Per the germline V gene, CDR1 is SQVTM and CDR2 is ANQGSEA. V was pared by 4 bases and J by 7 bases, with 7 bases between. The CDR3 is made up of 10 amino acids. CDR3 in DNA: TGCAGCGTTGCGCGGGATGAAGCTTTCTTT. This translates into CSVARDEAFF.

This CDR3 is CASSIRGGSGVNTEAFF. CDR3 nucleotide sequence: TGTGCCAGTAGTATAAGGGGAGGGTCGGGGGTGAACACTGAAGCTTTCTTT. The chain links TRBV19 to TRBJ1-1, with D perhaps matching TRBD1 (5 bases). V was shortened by 2 bases and J by 0 bases, with 16 bases between the two germline ends. The CDR3 has 17 amino acids. Germline CDR1 reads LNHDA; CDR2 reads SQIVND (reference sequence).

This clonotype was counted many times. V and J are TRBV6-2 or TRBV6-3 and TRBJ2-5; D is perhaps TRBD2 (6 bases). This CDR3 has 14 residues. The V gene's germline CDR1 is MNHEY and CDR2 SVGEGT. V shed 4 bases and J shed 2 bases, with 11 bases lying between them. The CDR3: CASSSRRGQETQYF. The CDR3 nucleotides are TGTGCCAGCAGTTCTAGACGGGGGCAAGAGACCCAGTACTTC.

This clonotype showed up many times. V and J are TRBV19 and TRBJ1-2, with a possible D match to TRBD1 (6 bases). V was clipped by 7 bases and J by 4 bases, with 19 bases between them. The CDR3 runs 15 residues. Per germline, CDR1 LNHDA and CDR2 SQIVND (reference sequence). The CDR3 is CASTLLGGARYGYTF. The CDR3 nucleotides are TGTGCCAGTACCCTCTTGGGGGGCGCCCGCTATGGCTACACCTTC.

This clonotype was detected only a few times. CDR3 nucleotides: TGTGCCAGCAGTTACTCGGGACAGCCTCGGGAGCAGTACTTC. As protein: CASSYSGQPREQYF. The chain combines TRBV6-2 or TRBV6-3 with TRBJ2-7; 7 bases are a match to TRBD1. The junction had 6 bases not matched to a gene; V was cut back by 0 bases and J by 7 bases. This CDR3 contains 14 residues. The germline CDR1 and CDR2 sequences are MNHEY and SVGEGT.

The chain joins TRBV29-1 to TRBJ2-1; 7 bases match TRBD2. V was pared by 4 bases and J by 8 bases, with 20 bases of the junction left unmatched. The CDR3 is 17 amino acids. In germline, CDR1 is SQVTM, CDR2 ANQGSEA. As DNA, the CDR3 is TGCAGCGTTGGGGGGGGAAATCCTACAATCCAAGTCGATGAGCAGTTCTTC. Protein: CSVGGGNPTIQVDEQFF.

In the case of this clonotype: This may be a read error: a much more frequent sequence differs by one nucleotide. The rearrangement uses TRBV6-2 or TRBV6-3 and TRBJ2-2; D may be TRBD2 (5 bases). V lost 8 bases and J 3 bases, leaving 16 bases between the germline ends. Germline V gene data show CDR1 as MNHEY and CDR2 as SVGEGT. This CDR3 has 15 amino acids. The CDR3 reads CASLIGETDTGELFF. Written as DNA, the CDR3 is TGTGCCAGCCTTATTGGGGAGACCGACACCGGGGAGCTGTTTTTT.

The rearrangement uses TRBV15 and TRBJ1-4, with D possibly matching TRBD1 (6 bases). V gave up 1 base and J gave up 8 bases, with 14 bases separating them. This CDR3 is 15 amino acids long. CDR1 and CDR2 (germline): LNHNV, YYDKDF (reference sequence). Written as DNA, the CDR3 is TGTGCCACCAGCAGAGGTGGGGGGCGTTGGGAAAAACTGTTTTTT. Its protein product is CATSRGGGRWEKLFF.

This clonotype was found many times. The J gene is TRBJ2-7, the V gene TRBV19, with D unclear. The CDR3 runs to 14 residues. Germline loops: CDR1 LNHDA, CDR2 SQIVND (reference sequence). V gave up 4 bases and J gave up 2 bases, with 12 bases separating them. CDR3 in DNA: TGTGCCAGTAGTACCCAGATCGCACCCTACGAGCAGTACTTC. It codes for CASSTQIAPYEQYF.

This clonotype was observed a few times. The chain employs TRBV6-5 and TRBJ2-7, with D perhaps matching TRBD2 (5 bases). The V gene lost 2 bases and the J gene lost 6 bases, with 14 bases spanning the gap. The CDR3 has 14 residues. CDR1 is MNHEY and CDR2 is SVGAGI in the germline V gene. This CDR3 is CASSYTDGVGEQYF. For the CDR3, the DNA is TGTGCCAGCAGTTACACCGACGGGGTTGGCGAGCAGTACTTC.

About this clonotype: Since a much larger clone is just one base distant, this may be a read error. CDR3 sequence (DNA): TGCAGCGTTGGACAGGGGAACCGTTTCGAGCAGTTCTTC. Translating gives CSVGQGNRFEQFF. The chain recombines TRBV29-1 with TRBJ2-1; 8 bases fit TRBD1. J gave up 10 bases and V 4 bases, and 9 bases lay outside the gene matches. There are 13 residues in the CDR3. Germline-derived CDR1 and CDR2 are SQVTM and ANQGSEA.

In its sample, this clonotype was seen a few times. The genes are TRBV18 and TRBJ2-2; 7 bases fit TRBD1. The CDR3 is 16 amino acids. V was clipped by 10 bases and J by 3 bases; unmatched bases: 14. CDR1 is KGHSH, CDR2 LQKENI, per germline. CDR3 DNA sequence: TGTGCCACCACGCCATGGGGACAGATCTACACCGGGGAGCTGTTTTTT. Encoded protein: CATTPWGQIYTGELFF.

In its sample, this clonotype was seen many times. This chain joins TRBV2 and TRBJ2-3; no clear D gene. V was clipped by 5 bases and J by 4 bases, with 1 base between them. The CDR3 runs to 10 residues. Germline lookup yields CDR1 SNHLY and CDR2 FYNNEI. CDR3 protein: CASSPDTQYF. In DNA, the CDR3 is TGTGCCAGCAGTCCAGATACGCAGTATTTT.

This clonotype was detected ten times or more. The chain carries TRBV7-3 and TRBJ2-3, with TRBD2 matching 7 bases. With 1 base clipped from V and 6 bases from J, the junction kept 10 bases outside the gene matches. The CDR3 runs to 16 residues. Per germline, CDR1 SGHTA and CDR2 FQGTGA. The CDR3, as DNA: TGTGCCAGCAGCTTAAGAGGCGGGAGCTGGCTGGATACGCAGTATTTT. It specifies CASSLRGGSWLDTQYF. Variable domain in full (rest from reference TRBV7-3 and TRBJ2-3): GAGVSQTPSNKVTEKGKYVELRCDPISGHTALYWYRQSLGQGPEFLIYFQGTGAADDSGLPNDRFFAVRPEGSVSTLKIQRTERGDSAVYLCASSLRGGSWLDTQYFGPGTRLTVL.

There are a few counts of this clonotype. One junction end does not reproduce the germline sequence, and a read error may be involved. The DNA for the CDR3 is TGTGCCAGCAGCCCCAGCGAGACTAGCAGGTTCATCTTC. This encodes CASSPSETSRFIF. This chain uses TRBV3-1 with TRBJ2-1; 7 nucleotides line up with TRBD2. The CDR3 covers 13 residues. Looked up from germline, CDR1 is LGHDT and CDR2 is YNNKEL (reference sequence).

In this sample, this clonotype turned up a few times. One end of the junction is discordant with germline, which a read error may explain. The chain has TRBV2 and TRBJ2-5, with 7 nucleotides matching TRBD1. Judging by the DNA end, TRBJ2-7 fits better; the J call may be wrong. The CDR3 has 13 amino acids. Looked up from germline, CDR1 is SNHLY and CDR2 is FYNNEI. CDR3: CACSGDSRYEQYF. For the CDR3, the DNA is TGTGCCTGCAGTGGGGACAGCCGTTACGAGCAGTACTTC.

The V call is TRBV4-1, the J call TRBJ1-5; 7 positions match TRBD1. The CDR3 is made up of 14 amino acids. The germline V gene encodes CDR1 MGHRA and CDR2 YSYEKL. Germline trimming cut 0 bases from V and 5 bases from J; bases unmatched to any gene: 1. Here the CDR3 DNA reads TGCGCCAGCAGCCAAGAGACAGGGCATCAGCCCCAGCATTTT. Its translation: CASSQETGHQPQHF.

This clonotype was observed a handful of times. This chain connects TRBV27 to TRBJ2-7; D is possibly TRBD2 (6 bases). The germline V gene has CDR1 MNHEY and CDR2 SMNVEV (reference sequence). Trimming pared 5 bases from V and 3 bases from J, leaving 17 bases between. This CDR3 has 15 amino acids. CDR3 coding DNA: TGTGCCAGCAGTCCGGATGTGGCGGGATTCTACGAGCAGTACTTC. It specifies CASSPDVAGFYEQYF.

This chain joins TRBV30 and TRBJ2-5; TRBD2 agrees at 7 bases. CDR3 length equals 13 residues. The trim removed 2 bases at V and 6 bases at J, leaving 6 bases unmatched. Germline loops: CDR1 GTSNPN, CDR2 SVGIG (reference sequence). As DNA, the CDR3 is TGTGCCTGGAGTCCCGGGACTACTAAGACCCAGTACTTC. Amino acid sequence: CAWSPGTTKTQYF.

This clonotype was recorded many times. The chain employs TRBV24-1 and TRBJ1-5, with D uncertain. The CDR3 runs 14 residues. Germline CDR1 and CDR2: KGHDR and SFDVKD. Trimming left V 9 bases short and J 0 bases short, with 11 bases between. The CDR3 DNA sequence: TGTGCCACCTCCGAGACCTATAGCAATCAGCCCCAGCATTTT. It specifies CATSETYSNQPQHF.

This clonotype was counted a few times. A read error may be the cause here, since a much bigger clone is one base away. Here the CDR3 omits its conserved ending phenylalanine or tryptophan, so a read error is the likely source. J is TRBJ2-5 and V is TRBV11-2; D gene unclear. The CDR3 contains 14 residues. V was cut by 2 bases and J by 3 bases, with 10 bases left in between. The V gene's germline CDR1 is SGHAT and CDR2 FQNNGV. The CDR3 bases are TGTGCCAGCAGCTTAACCGGAACTAAAGAGACCCAGTACCTC. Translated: CASSLTGTKETQYL.

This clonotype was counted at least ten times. CDR3 nucleotides: TGTGCCTGGAGGTACGTCTTTGGGGACACTGAAGCTTTCTTT. It encodes CAWRYVFGDTEAFF. The chain couples TRBV30 to TRBJ1-1; D not resolved. Trimming cost V 3 bases and J 3 bases, with 14 bases left between them. Per germline, CDR1 GTSNPN and CDR2 SVGIG (reference sequence). The CDR3 runs to 14 residues. The full variable domain, in which reference TRBV30 and TRBJ1-1 provide the parts outside the CDR3, is SQTIHQWPATLVQPVGSPLSLECTVEGTSNPNLYWYRQAAGRGLQLLFYSVGIGQISSEVPQNLSASRPQDRQFILSSKKLLLSDSGFYLCAWRYVFGDTEAFFGQGTRLTVV.

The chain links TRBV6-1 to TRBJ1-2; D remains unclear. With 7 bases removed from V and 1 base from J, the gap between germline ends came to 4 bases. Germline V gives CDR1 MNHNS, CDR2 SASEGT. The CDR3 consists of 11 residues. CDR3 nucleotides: TGTGCCAGCACGGTTAACTATGGCTACACCTTC. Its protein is CASTVNYGYTF.

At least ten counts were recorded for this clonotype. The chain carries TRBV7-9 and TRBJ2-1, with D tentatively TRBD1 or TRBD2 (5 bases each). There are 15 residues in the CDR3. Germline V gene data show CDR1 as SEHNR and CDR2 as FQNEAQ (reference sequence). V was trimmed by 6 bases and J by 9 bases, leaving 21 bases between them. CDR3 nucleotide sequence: TGTGCCAGCAGTCCTGACAGTGGGGGTCGGAGTGAGCAGTTCTTC. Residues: CASSPDSGGRSEQFF.

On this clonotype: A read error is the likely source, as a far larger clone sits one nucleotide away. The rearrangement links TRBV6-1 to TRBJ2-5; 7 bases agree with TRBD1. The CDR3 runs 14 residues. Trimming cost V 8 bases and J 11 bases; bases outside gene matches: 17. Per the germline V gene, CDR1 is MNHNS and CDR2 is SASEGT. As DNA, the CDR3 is TGTGCCAGCGAACGGGACAGCTCCTACAATGAGCAGTACTTC. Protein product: CASERDSSYNEQYF.

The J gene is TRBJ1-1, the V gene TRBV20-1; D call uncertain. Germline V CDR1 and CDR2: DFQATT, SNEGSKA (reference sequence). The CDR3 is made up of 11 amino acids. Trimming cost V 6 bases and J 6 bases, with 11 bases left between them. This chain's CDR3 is CSAQKIAEAFF. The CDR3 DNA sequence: TGCAGTGCCCAAAAGATCGCTGAAGCTTTCTTT.